The clone carrying this T cell receptor beta chain was detected only a few times. What it binds is unknown. This sample was included in a study of beta chain features in type 1 diabetes. Study-level findings and limits: Across all four CD4+ subsets, people with type 1 diabetes showed modestly shorter TCRB CDR3s.

It was one heparinised blood draw, averaging approximately 100 mL, that each donor gave. Isolated RNA was reverse transcribed in full, so expressed TCRB transcripts were sequenced. Regulatory, naive and central memory T cell samples averaged about 3.57 million reads. Clones were sequenced by immunoSEQ multiplex PCR, and TCRdb holds only the in-frame ones, with some missing. The data show some 140,000 clones, roughly 10% seen once. The sample taken for sequencing was central memory CD4+ T cells from blood. The receptor's source is a man aged 30 to 39 with type 1 diabetes.

CDR3 in amino acids: CAWSRDTIYF. The DNA for the CDR3 is TGTGCCTGGAGTCGGGACACCATATATTTT. The chain combines TRBV30 with TRBJ1-3; no reliable D call. V was shortened by 2 bases and J by 8 bases, with 4 bases between the two germline ends. Per germline, CDR1 GTSNPN and CDR2 SVGIG (reference sequence). This CDR3 region has 10 residues. The whole variable domain, remainder taken from reference TRBV30 and TRBJ1-3, is SQTIHQWPATLVQPVGSPLSLECTVEGTSNPNLYWYRQAAGRGLQLLFYSVGIGQISSEVPQNLSASRPQDRQFILSSKKLLLSDSGFYLCAWSRDTIYFGEGSWLTVV.